This TCR beta chain stems from a study of early stage breast cancer tumors. Study-wide context: Average read coverage per sample was approximately 10-fold.

The CDR3 runs to 15 residues. Germline values: CDR1 MGHRA, CDR2 YSYEKL. The trim removed 5 bases at V and 1 base at J, leaving 5 bases unmatched. This clone showed up just once. Its antigen is currently unknown. Study results and limitations: Blood repertoires resembled normal breast more than tumor.

Assay: immunoSEQ multiplex PCR; the TCRdb copy retains only in-frame clones and omits some. The sample has about 30,000 clones, approximately 75% seen once; the top ten hold around a third. The source of this sequence is a person aged 45 to 59 with breast cancer. The chain links TRBV4-1 to TRBJ2-3, with TRBD1 matching 8 bases. Sequenced: blood. The CDR3 DNA reads as TGCGCCAGCAGCTATACAGGGGGTGGCACAGATACGCAGTATTTT. This gives the protein CASSYTGGGTDTQYF.